This T cell receptor beta chain was recovered during a study of shared clonotypes between healthy human individuals. Overall study results and limits: Among the subsets, naive ones generally showed larger estimated richness than memory ones. Rarefaction curves obtained for sorted subsets showed sequencing incomplete despite large depth.

The naive CD8 fraction comprised CD45RO-negative cells positively selected for CCR7 and excluded terminally differentiated effector memory CD45RA+ cells. Looked up from germline, CDR1 is LGHNA and CDR2 is YNFKEQ. V lost 4 bases and J lost 2, with 14 bases in between. The CDR3 has 15 residues. This table comes from immunoSEQ multiplex PCR, and its TCRdb copy is limited to in-frame clones, with some not included. In the table there are around 2.1 million clones, about 93% of which are singletons. As concerns this clone: Its target is unknown.

This chain uses TRBV4-2 with TRBJ2-5, with TRBD2 as a possible D gene (6 bases). The origin of this receptor is a man aged 18 to 30 in good health. Some clones in this sample may be carry-over from other donors' samples. The sequenced sample consisted of naive CD8+ T cells from PBMCs. This CDR3 is CASSPRGAKQETQYF. The CDR3 nucleotides read TGTGCCAGCAGCCCTCGCGGGGCCAAGCAAGAGACCCAGTACTTC.